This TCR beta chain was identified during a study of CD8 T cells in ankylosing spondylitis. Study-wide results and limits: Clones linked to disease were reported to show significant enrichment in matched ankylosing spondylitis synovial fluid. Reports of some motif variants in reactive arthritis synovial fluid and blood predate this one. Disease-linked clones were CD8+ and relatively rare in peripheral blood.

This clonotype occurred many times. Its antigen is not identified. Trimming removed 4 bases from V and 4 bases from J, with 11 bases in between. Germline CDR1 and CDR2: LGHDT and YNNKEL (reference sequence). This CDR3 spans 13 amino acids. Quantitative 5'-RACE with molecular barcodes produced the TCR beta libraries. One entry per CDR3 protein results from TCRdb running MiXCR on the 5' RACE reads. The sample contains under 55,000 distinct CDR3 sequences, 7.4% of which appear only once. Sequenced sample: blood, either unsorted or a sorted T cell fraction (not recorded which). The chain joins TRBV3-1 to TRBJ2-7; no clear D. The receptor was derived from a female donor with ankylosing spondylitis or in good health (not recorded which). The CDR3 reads CASSPGHGYEQYF. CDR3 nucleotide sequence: TGTGCCAGCAGCCCCGGGCATGGATACGAGCAGTACTTC.